A single sample is the source of the 23 T cell receptor beta chains below, sequenced in a study of T cells in Graves' hyperthyroidism and ophthalmopathy. Amplification yielded TCR beta CDR3 regions, with RNA transcripts as the source. The TCR CDR3 first-round RT-PCR relied on the HTBI primer set. MiXCR was run by TCRdb on the multiplex PCR reads, yielding one entry per CDR3 protein. The sample includes approximately 600,000 distinct CDR3 sequences, less than 25% of them seen just once. The sample was blood. Receptor source: a man younger than 40 with Graves' ophthalmopathy.

This chain connects TRBV6-2 or TRBV6-3 to TRBJ2-7; D is unresolved. The CDR3 has 11 residues. Trimming stripped 9 bases from V and 6 bases from J, with 12 bases between. Germline V gene data show CDR1 as MNHEY and CDR2 as SVGEGT. CDR3 in amino acids: CASGDILEQYF. CDR3 bases: TGTGCCAGTGGAGACATCCTCGAGCAGTACTTC.

This chain joins TRBV12-3 or TRBV12-4 and TRBJ2-3; 9 bases match TRBD1. The CDR3 contains 18 residues. Trimming took 5 bases from V and 2 from J; bases not matched to a gene: 14. The DNA of the CDR3 is TGTGCCAGCAGTCCCCACAGGGGGCGTTTGAGTACCACAGATACGCAGTATTTT. This translates into CASSPHRGRLSTTDTQYF.

This clonotype was seen only a few times. V gene TRBV7-2 combines with J gene TRBJ2-5; a possible D gene is TRBD1 (5 bases). There are 14 residues in the CDR3. Trimming pared 4 bases from V and 4 bases from J, leaving 13 bases between. The germline V gene has CDR1 SGHTA and CDR2 FQGNSA. The CDR3 DNA reads as TGTGCCAGCAGCTCTGATAGGGGCGCAGAGACCCAGTACTTC. Protein sequence: CASSSDRGAETQYF.

Of note for this clonotype: Compared with germline, one end of the junction differs, possibly owing to a read error. The chain links TRBV2 to TRBJ1-3; possible D gene TRBD1, 5 bases. The germline V gene encodes CDR1 SNHLY and CDR2 FYNNEI. This CDR3 contains 15 residues. CDR3 sequence (DNA): TGTGCCAGCAGTGATTGGCAGGGTCTCAGGAACACCACATATTTT. Protein: CASSDWQGLRNTTYF.

This clonotype showed up many times. This chain links TRBV5-1 with TRBJ2-5; the D gene is possibly TRBD1 (5 bases). The germline V and J ends were trimmed by 6 bases and 6 bases, with 18 bases remaining between them. Germline assignment: CDR1 SGHRS and CDR2 YFSETQ. The CDR3 contains 14 residues. Here the CDR3 reads CASTGDSFGKTQYF. CDR3 sequence (DNA): TGCGCCAGCACCGGAGACAGTTTTGGGAAGACCCAGTACTTC. Together with reference TRBV5-1 and TRBJ2-5, the CDR3 gives the full variable domain: KAGVTQTPRYLIKTRGQQVTLSCSPISGHRSVSWYQQTPGQGLQFLFEYFSETQRNKGNFPGRFSGRQFSNSRSEMNVSTLELGDSALYLCASTGDSFGKTQYFGPGTRLLVL.

This clonotype was detected many times. This sequence joins TRBV27 and TRBJ1-2; 8 positions agree with TRBD1. V was clipped by 5 bases and J by 4 bases; unmatched bases: 9. The CDR3 extends over 15 amino acids. CDR1 is MNHEY and CDR2 is SMNVEV in the germline V gene (reference sequence). CDR3: CASSLLGQGSYGYTF. The CDR3 bases are TGTGCCAGCAGTCTCCTCGGACAGGGTAGCTATGGCTACACCTTC.

The gene calls are TRBV12-3 or TRBV12-4 and TRBJ1-4, with TRBD1 identical over 11 bases. V lost 7 bases to trimming and J lost 6 bases; unmatched junction nucleotides: 4. The CDR3 consists of 14 residues. This CDR3 reads CASTRTGGYEKLFF. DNA for the CDR3: TGTGCCAGCACCCGGACAGGGGGCTATGAAAAACTGTTTTTT.

This clonotype showed up many times. The J gene is TRBJ2-7, the V gene TRBV12-3 or TRBV12-4; possible D gene TRBD2, 5 bases. V lost 7 bases, J lost 1 base, and 11 bases lay in between. The CDR3 sequence is 13 residues long. The CDR3 region has the DNA TGTGCCAGCAAGGACGGGAATTCCTACGAGCAGTACTTC. As protein: CASKDGNSYEQYF.

J is TRBJ1-1 and V is TRBV6-1; D possibly corresponds to TRBD1 (5 bases). The CDR3 runs 14 residues. Trimming removed 5 bases at V and 5 bases at J, with 15 bases between. Germline V gene sequence: CDR1 MNHNS, CDR2 SASEGT. The CDR3 is CASSFEPGRTEAFF. The CDR3 region has the DNA TGTGCCAGCAGTTTTGAACCAGGGCGGACTGAAGCTTTCTTT.

The rearrangement uses TRBV9 and TRBJ1-5, with D unresolved. The CDR3 consists of 14 residues. The V and J ends lost 2 bases and 7 bases respectively, with 13 bases between them. Germline V gene sequence: CDR1 SGDLS, CDR2 YYNGEE. The CDR3 DNA reads as TGTGCCAGCAGCGTCTCGGGTTTGGGGCAGCCCCAGCATTTT. Its protein is CASSVSGLGQPQHF.

The chain joins TRBV20-1 to TRBJ2-1; D not resolved. Germline V gene sequence: CDR1 DFQATT, CDR2 SNEGSKA (reference sequence). This CDR3 comprises 11 residues. Trimming took off 4 bases at V and 9 bases at J, with 10 bases between the two ends. CDR3 DNA sequence: TGCAGTGCTATCAAGGATGTTGAGCAGTTCTTC. This gives the protein CSAIKDVEQFF.

As regards this clonotype: A much bigger clone sits one base away, suggesting this may be a read error. CDR3 in DNA: TGTGCCAGCAGTATGACAGGGGTTGGTCTCACTGGAGCTTTCTTT. The encoded protein is CASSMTGVGLTGAFF. The chain uses TRBV28 and TRBJ1-1; 8 bases agree with TRBD1. The CDR3 extends over 15 amino acids. Germline V gives CDR1 MDHEN, CDR2 SYDVKM.

This clonotype was observed a handful of times. The chain links TRBV13 to TRBJ2-7, with 9 bases matching TRBD2. The trim removed 4 bases at V and 5 bases at J, leaving 9 bases unmatched. CDR1 and CDR2 from the germline V gene are PRHDT and FYEKMQ (reference sequence). The length of the CDR3 is 15 residues. CDR3 sequence: CASSSAGLARNEQYF. The CDR3 DNA is TGTGCCAGCAGCTCCGCCGGACTAGCGCGGAACGAGCAGTACTTC.

The rearrangement joins TRBV20-1 to TRBJ2-2; D is undetermined. The CDR3 covers 12 residues. Germline CDR1 is DFQATT and CDR2 is SNEGSKA (reference sequence). The germline V and J ends were trimmed by 4 bases and 6 bases, with 9 bases remaining between them. The CDR3: CSATEIPGELFF. CDR3 DNA sequence: TGCAGTGCTACCGAAATCCCCGGGGAGCTGTTTTTT.

This sequence joins TRBV29-1 and TRBJ2-1, with 7 bases that match TRBD1. This CDR3 contains 13 residues. With V trimmed by 7 bases and J by 6 bases, 9 bases remained unmatched. Germline V gene lookup returns CDR1 SQVTM and CDR2 ANQGSEA. The CDR3 DNA follows: TGCAGCGCTACTCGTTGGGACAGCAATGAGCAGTTCTTC. Translated: CSATRWDSNEQFF.

This clonotype was seen at least ten times. This chain joins TRBV29-1 and TRBJ2-1; 10 bases fit TRBD2. The CDR3 is made up of 15 amino acids. The germline V gene has CDR1 SQVTM and CDR2 ANQGSEA. Trimming removed 4 bases from V and 4 bases from J; junction bases left unmatched: 7. The CDR3 protein is CSVVQREGHYNEQFF. The DNA for the CDR3 is TGCAGCGTTGTCCAGCGGGAGGGCCATTACAATGAGCAGTTCTTC.

This clonotype was counted only a few times. J is TRBJ2-7 and V is TRBV6-2 or TRBV6-3; 8 nucleotides align to TRBD2. CDR1 MNHEY and CDR2 SVGEGT come from the germline V gene. V gave up 6 bases and J gave up 3 bases; unmatched junction bases: 7. The CDR3 is 14 amino acids. The CDR3 DNA follows: TGTGCCAGCAGGGTGTCGGGACTAGGCTACGAGCAGTACTTC. Its protein is CASRVSGLGYEQYF.

The chain uses TRBV28 and TRBJ2-1; D call uncertain. V lost 5 bases, J lost 3 bases, and 5 bases lay in between. Germline assignment: CDR1 MDHEN and CDR2 SYDVKM. The CDR3 extends over 12 amino acids. CDR3 protein: CASSPFYNEQFF. The CDR3 nucleotides are TGTGCCAGCAGTCCCTTCTACAATGAGCAGTTCTTC.

This clonotype was counted many times. The V and J genes are TRBV20-1 and TRBJ2-5; 8 bases align to TRBD1. Germline loops: CDR1 DFQATT, CDR2 SNEGSKA (reference sequence). Germline trimming cut 3 bases from V and 5 bases from J; bases unmatched to any gene: 11. This CDR3 has 15 amino acids. CDR3 sequence reads: CSARRLDRVGETQYF. The CDR3 region has the DNA TGCAGTGCTAGGAGACTGGACAGGGTAGGGGAGACCCAGTACTTC.

This clonotype was detected only a few times. In DNA, the CDR3 is TGTGCCAGCAGCCCCCGTTTGACAGCAGGAGATGGCTACACCTTC. It translates to CASSPRLTAGDGYTF. The genes are TRBV11-2 and TRBJ1-2, with a weak D call TRBD1 (5 bases). V dropped 5 bases and J dropped 6 bases, with 19 bases sitting between them. The germline V gene encodes CDR1 SGHAT and CDR2 FQNNGV. The CDR3 contains 15 residues.

This clonotype occurred many times. The chain has TRBV30 and TRBJ1-1; D remains ambiguous. The V and J ends lost 4 bases and 0 bases respectively, with 6 bases between them. The CDR3 has 12 residues. Germline V gene sequence: CDR1 GTSNPN, CDR2 SVGIG (reference sequence). This CDR3 reads CAWMRMNTEAFF. In nucleotides, the CDR3 is TGTGCCTGGATGAGGATGAACACTGAAGCTTTCTTT.

The chain links TRBV10-3 to TRBJ2-2; D may be TRBD2 (6 bases). The V end was cut by 10 bases, the J end by 1 base, with 10 bases between. The CDR3 covers 13 residues. Germline CDR1 is ENHRY and CDR2 is SYGVKD. This chain's CDR3 is CATGTENTGELFF. CDR3 DNA sequence: TGTGCCACCGGGACTGAGAACACCGGGGAGCTGTTTTTT.

J is TRBJ1-4 and V is TRBV18; D is possibly TRBD1 (6 bases). V was cut by 3 bases and J by 12 bases, with 17 bases left in between. CDR1 KGHSH and CDR2 LQKENI come from the germline V gene. This CDR3 region has 14 residues. The CDR3 loop reads CASSPLGGLRELFF. CDR3 coding DNA: TGTGCCAGCTCACCCCTCGGGGGGCTCCGGGAACTGTTTTTT.